Following are 4 T cell receptor beta chains from one sample sequenced in a study of blood T cell repertoires in COVID-19. Using immunoSEQ multiplex PCR, the repertoire was profiled, and TCRdb retains in-frame clones only, with some absent. The table has about 89,000 clones, about 84% seen once. Sample: peripheral blood. All receptors derive from a woman older than 75 with acute or convalescent COVID-19.

This chain links TRBV6-6 with TRBJ1-5; D is unclear. This CDR3 has 16 amino acids. Trimming took 4 bases from V and 1 from J, leaving 14 bases between them. Germline CDR1 MNHNY, CDR2 SVGAGI (reference sequence). CDR3 loop: CASSSSDGGSNQPQHF. Written as DNA, the CDR3 is TGTGCCAGCAGTTCCTCCGATGGAGGGAGCAATCAGCCCCAGCATTTT.

The gene calls are TRBV5-4 and TRBJ1-2, with a weak D call TRBD1 (5 bases). The germline CDR1 and CDR2 sequences are SGHNT and YYREEE (reference sequence). The CDR3 length is 14 residues. V lost 7 bases, J lost 3 bases, and 16 bases lay in between. The CDR3 DNA reads TGTGCCAGCGGGGCGGGGGGAGTGGACTATGGCTACACCTTC. Its protein product is CASGAGGVDYGYTF.

This clone was picked up a small number of times. The V gene is TRBV6-2 or TRBV6-3, the J gene TRBJ2-3, with D hard to call. With 4 bases removed from V and 2 bases from J, the gap between germline ends came to 4 bases. CDR3 size: 12 residues. The germline V gene has CDR1 MNHEY and CDR2 SVGEGT. The CDR3 reads CASSFNTDTQYF. CDR3 in DNA: TGTGCCAGCAGTTTCAACACAGATACGCAGTATTTT.

The chain combines TRBV20-1 with TRBJ2-5; D is unclear. Trimming took off 6 bases at V and 5 bases at J, with 10 bases between the two ends. Per germline, CDR1 DFQATT and CDR2 SNEGSKA (reference sequence). The CDR3 sequence is 11 residues long. CDR3 protein: CSAPGAETQYF. In DNA form, the CDR3 reads TGCAGTGCCCCGGGTGCGGAGACCCAGTACTTC.